This T cell receptor beta chain was recovered during a study of read filtering for tumor transcriptome and immune sequencing (dated by TCRdb to 2018 to 2021). Study-level background: Of the patients in the cohort, some 17 were male and 14 to 15 were female, and their mean age was roughly 68 years, with a range of about 47 to 85. By revised international staging, eight or nine patients were R-ISS I, 16 were R-ISS II and more than five were R-ISS III. After DNase treatment, whole-transcriptome libraries were prepared using the TruSeq RNA Access Library Prep Kit. Per sample, about 3.5 to 11 million TCR-region mapped reads were obtained with IR-seq, compared with only about 80 to 1,400 with RNA-seq. TCR repertoires obtained by targeted immune repertoire sequencing and by bulk whole-transcriptome sequencing performed on the same bone marrow samples were compared. A main aim was a read-filtering strategy for immune repertoire data, specifically whether clonotypes supported by a single read should be removed.

General conclusions and limits of the study: Compared with RNA-seq, IR-seq captured clonotypes at much greater depth and more reliably, and a smaller IR-seq throughput was enough to identify most of the shared clonotypes. The sorted CD138-negative fraction was composed of a mixed bone marrow immune population rather than of purified T cells. Single-read clonotypes made up roughly 82% of clonotypes but roughly 3.5% of total reads in IR-seq, and 70% to 75% of clonotypes and about 45% of reads in RNA-seq. The correlation between IR-seq and RNA-seq shared clonotype proportions rose when single-read clonotypes were removed.

Each patient had bone marrow sampled at the time of active disease. Ficoll-Hypaque density gradient centrifugation was used to isolate the bone marrow mononuclear cells. CD138-negative cells were obtained by negative selection after labeling with CD138 magnetic microbeads on a MACS separator, removing myeloma plasma cells. Flow cytometry with CD138 antibodies on an Attune NxT was used to check how pure the isolated cells were. TRIzol reagent was used to extract total RNA, and a NanoDrop spectrophotometer was used to quantify the extracted RNA. Paired RNA-seq and IR-seq were performed on the CD138-negative bone marrow sample of each patient. V has 0 bases trimmed and J has 4 bases trimmed; junction bases matching no gene number 2. The CDR3 holds 14 amino acids from the cysteine to the phenylalanine. Left in the record is the CDR3 DNA by itself, 42 bases read in frame from the first base. From the germline V gene (reference sequence), CDR1 is LGHDT and CDR2 is YNNKEL.

TCR libraries were constructed from approximately 360 ng RNA using the Immunoverse kit, and molecular barcoded adaptors covering alpha/delta and beta/gamma chains were employed. TCR library preparation was performed with the same RNA that was used for transcriptome sequencing. Sequencing of the TCR libraries was done on an Illumina HiSeq 4000 with 2 x 150 cycles. The authors' analysis ran thus. TCR reads were aligned to human V, D, J and C references and assembled into CDR3 clonotypes with MiXCR, including quality filtering and error correction. The tcR package in R was used for analysis of clonotype counts and gene usage diversity. For inspection of raw mapping reads, RNA-seq reads were mapped by STAR aligner version 2.5.3a onto GRCh37 of the human genome. IR-seq fastq files were randomly downsampled with Seqtk 1.3 to test the effect of sequencing depth on detected clonotypes. Clones were called with MiXCR by TCRdb after fastp trimmed the public reads at Q25, and only in-frame beta chains were retained. Identical CDR3 protein sequences are pooled into one entry, listed with their most common genes and DNA. It is TCRdb's table, rather than the study itself, that gives the V and J calls and clone size. This sample holds about 46,000 distinct CDR3 sequences; 20% were observed only once. The biggest ten clones account for 30% to 45% of the sample.

This clonotype was seen a handful of times. Its binding antigen is unknown. Base qualities are not recorded, but no much larger clone differs from it by a single base. The receptor comes from a donor at least 40 years old with multiple myeloma. The rearrangement joined TRBV3-1 to TRBJ1-1; 7 junctional bases match TRBD1. The sample comprised a population of CD138-negative cells sorted from bone marrow. Per the publication, the cell subset or site label means: bone marrow mononuclear cells depleted of CD138+ plasma/myeloma cells by negative magnetic selection. The DNA is TGTGCCAGCAGCCAAGAGACAGGGATCACTGAAGCTTTCTTT. Its protein reads: CASSQETGITEAFF.